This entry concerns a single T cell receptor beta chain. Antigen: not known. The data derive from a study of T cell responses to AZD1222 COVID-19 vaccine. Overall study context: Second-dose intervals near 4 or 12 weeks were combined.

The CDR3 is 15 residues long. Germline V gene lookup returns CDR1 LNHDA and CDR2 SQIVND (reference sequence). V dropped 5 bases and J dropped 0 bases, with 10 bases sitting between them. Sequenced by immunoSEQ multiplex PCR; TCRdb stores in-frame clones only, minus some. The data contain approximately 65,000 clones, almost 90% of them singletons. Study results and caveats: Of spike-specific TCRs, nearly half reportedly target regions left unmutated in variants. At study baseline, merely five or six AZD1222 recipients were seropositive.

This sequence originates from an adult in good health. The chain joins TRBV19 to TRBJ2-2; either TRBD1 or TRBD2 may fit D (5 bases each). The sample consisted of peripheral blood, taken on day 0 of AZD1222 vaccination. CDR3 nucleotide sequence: TGTGCCAGTAGTGTCGGGACGACGAACACCGGGGAGCTGTTTTTT. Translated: CASSVGTTNTGELFF. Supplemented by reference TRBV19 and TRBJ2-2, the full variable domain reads DGGITQSPKYLFRKEGQNVTLSCEQNLNHDAMYWYRQDPGQGLRLIYYSQIVNDFQKGDIAEGYSVSREKKESFPLTVTSAQKNPTAFYLCASSVGTTNTGELFFGEGSRLTVL.